Below are 25 T cell receptor beta chains sequenced from a single sample in a study of shared clonotypes between healthy human individuals. TCRdb's table, derived via immunoSEQ multiplex PCR, lists solely in-frame clones and lacks some. The sample contains over a million clones, 78% of which appear only once. The sample consisted of memory CD4+ T cells from PBMCs. Subset described: CD45RA-negative fraction. These receptor sequences come from a man between 18 and 29 years old in good health. Some clones in this sample may be carry-over from other donors' samples.

The J gene is TRBJ2-7, the V gene TRBV28; 8 bases fit TRBD1. The CDR3 is made up of 14 amino acids. Germline V CDR1 and CDR2: MDHEN, SYDVKM. After removal of 3 bases from V and 7 bases from J, the junction contained 8 bases not matched to a gene. CDR3 in DNA: TGTGCCAGCAGTTTCCCGACAGGGGAGAGTGAGCAGTACTTC. The encoded protein is CASSFPTGESEQYF.

The chain links TRBV18 to TRBJ2-3, with 12 bases identical to TRBD1. Germline V gives CDR1 KGHSH, CDR2 LQKENI. V dropped 1 base and J dropped 5; count of bases not matched to a gene: 4. The CDR3 length is 16 residues. CDR3 sequence reads: CASSPQGTGGLDTQYF. CDR3 nucleotide sequence: TGTGCCAGCTCACCACAAGGGACAGGGGGCTTAGATACGCAGTATTTT.

This rearrangement joins TRBV5-6 to TRBJ2-7; D is uncertain. The CDR3 is 15 amino acids. V was trimmed by 0 bases and J by 1 base, leaving 11 bases between them. CDR1 and CDR2 from the germline V gene are SGHDT and YYEEEE. The CDR3 sequence is CASSLGPGRSYEQYF. In nucleotides, the CDR3 is TGTGCCAGCAGCTTGGGCCCAGGCAGGTCCTACGAGCAGTACTTC.

CDR3 DNA: TGTGCCAGCAGCTTGACGGGAATTGCTGAGGAGCAGTTCTTC. It specifies CASSLTGIAEEQFF. The V gene is TRBV5-6, the J gene TRBJ2-1; D possibly corresponds to TRBD2 (5 bases). Germline loops: CDR1 SGHDT, CDR2 YYEEEE. The CDR3 totals 14 residues. The V end was cut by 1 base, the J end by 10 bases, with 15 bases between.

In DNA form, the CDR3 reads TGTGCCAGCAGCTTAGCGTCCCTCTTTAAGGCCAGCGAGCAGTACTTC. It specifies CASSLASLFKASEQYF. The gene calls are TRBV7-9 and TRBJ2-7, with D hard to call. The CDR3 runs 16 residues. Germline values: CDR1 SEHNR, CDR2 FQNEAQ (reference sequence). V lost 0 bases, J lost 6 bases, and 18 bases lay in between.

V and J are TRBV28 and TRBJ2-3; 7 nucleotides match TRBD2. The germline gives CDR1 MDHEN, CDR2 SYDVKM. After removal of 3 bases from V and 1 base from J, the junction contained 4 bases not matched to a gene. The length of the CDR3 is 15 residues. The CDR3 sequence is CASSLGGSGTDTQYF. The CDR3 DNA is TGTGCCAGCAGTTTGGGGGGGAGTGGCACAGATACGCAGTATTTT. Full variable domain (remainder filled in from reference TRBV28 and TRBJ2-3): DVKVTQSSRYLVKRTGEKVFLECVQDMDHENMFWYRQDPGLGLRLIYFSYDVKMKEKGDIPEGYSVSREKKERFSLILESASTNQTSMYLCASSLGGSGTDTQYFGPGTRLTVL.

J is TRBJ2-3 and V is TRBV6-6; 11 positions match TRBD2. There are 16 residues in the CDR3. The V and J ends lost 5 bases and 6 bases, in that order; junction bases with no gene match: 10. In germline, CDR1 is MNHNY, CDR2 SVGAGI (reference sequence). The CDR3, as DNA: TGTGCCAGCAGTCCCGGGACTAGCGGACGGGGGGATACGCAGTATTTT. Protein sequence: CASSPGTSGRGDTQYF.

The genes are TRBV5-4 and TRBJ1-6; 8 bases match TRBD1. CDR3 length: 16 amino acids. Germline CDR1 SGHNT, CDR2 YYREEE (reference sequence). The V gene end was trimmed by 4 bases and the J gene end by 10 bases; junction bases not matched to a gene: 13. The CDR3 nucleotides are TGTGCCAGCAGCCCGGGGCAGGGGGCGGGAAGGTCACCCCTCCACTTT. This codes for CASSPGQGAGRSPLHF.

This clone was seen only a few times. CDR3 sequence reads: CAWSVLHGGISEAFF. Written as DNA, the CDR3 is TGTGCCTGGAGTGTACTCCATGGGGGTATCTCTGAAGCTTTCTTT. The rearrangement links TRBV30 to TRBJ1-1, with D perhaps TRBD1 (5 bases). V lost 0 bases to trimming and J lost 6 bases, with 17 bases between them. The germline V gene has CDR1 GTSNPN and CDR2 SVGIG (reference sequence). The CDR3 runs to 15 residues.

In its sample, this clone was seen once. The J gene is TRBJ2-3, the V gene TRBV4-2; D is unclear. Germline V gives CDR1 LGHNA, CDR2 YNFKEQ. V was pared by 0 bases and J by 6 bases, with 7 bases between. The CDR3 length is 13 residues. The CDR3 DNA reads as TGTGCCAGCAGCCAAGATCGAAGGGATACGCAGTATTTT. This translates into CASSQDRRDTQYF.

This clone was counted a few times. The rearrangement links TRBV11-2 to TRBJ2-1; D is possibly TRBD1 or TRBD2 (6 bases each). This CDR3 has 14 residues. Trimming removed 5 bases from V and 8 bases from J, with 16 bases in between. In germline, CDR1 is SGHAT, CDR2 FQNNGV. In DNA form, the CDR3 reads TGTGCCAGCAGCGATGTGAGGGGGAGGCATGAGCAGTTCTTC. This translates into CASSDVRGRHEQFF.

The chain links TRBV29-1 to TRBJ2-2; TRBD1 matches 9 bases. Per germline, CDR1 SQVTM and CDR2 ANQGSEA. J was trimmed by 6 bases and V by 5 bases; bases with no gene match: 4. The CDR3 totals 13 residues. For the CDR3, the DNA is TGCAGCGTTACCTGGACAGGGGCCGGGGAGCTGTTTTTT. Protein sequence: CSVTWTGAGELFF.

The V and J genes are TRBV27 and TRBJ2-7; no clear D. Germline assignment: CDR1 MNHEY and CDR2 SMNVEV (reference sequence). This CDR3 is built from 12 residues. The V end lost 5 bases, the J end lost 4 bases, and 9 bases lay between the germline ends. The CDR3 DNA is TGTGCCAGCAGTGAAAACAGTTACGAGCAGTACTTC. It translates to CASSENSYEQYF.

CDR3 in amino acids: CASTLGGAGEAFF. DNA for the CDR3: TGTGCCAGCACCCTGGGGGGGGCAGGTGAAGCTTTCTTT. The chain employs TRBV28 and TRBJ1-1, with a tentative D call TRBD1 (6 bases). The germline V and J ends were trimmed by 7 bases and 7 bases, with 16 bases remaining between them. The CDR3 has 13 amino acids. Germline V lookup: CDR1 MDHEN, CDR2 SYDVKM.

In this sample, this clone turned up a few times. This chain joins TRBV11-2 and TRBJ1-4; a weak D match, TRBD1 (6 bases). CDR1 SGHAT and CDR2 FQNNGV come from the germline V gene. Between the trimmed V and J ends, which lost 5 bases and 8 bases, there was a span of 21 bases. The length of the CDR3 is 16 residues. CDR3 sequence reads: CASSPLEYSGGEKLFF. The DNA for the CDR3 is TGTGCCAGCAGCCCTTTAGAGTATTCGGGGGGCGAAAAACTGTTTTTT.

V is TRBV27 and J is TRBJ1-5; 8 nucleotides agree with TRBD1. Germline-derived CDR1 and CDR2 are MNHEY and SMNVEV (reference sequence). V gave up 7 bases and J gave up 0 bases; unmatched junction bases: 2. The CDR3 has 14 residues. CDR3 loop: CASTRGRSNQPQHF. The DNA of the CDR3 is TGTGCCAGCACCAGGGGGCGTAGCAATCAGCCCCAGCATTTT.

The table lists this clone with a count of one. This rearrangement joins TRBV5-1 to TRBJ2-7; 8 bases fit TRBD2. This CDR3 has 15 amino acids. Germline V gene sequence: CDR1 SGHRS, CDR2 YFSETQ. V was clipped by 1 base and J by 0 bases; unmatched bases: 3. The CDR3 loop reads CASSLMGLDSYEQYF. The DNA of the CDR3 is TGCGCCAGCAGCTTGATGGGACTAGACTCCTACGAGCAGTACTTC.

V and J are TRBV6-1 and TRBJ2-7; possible D gene TRBD2, 6 bases. Deletions cut 11 bases from V and 2 bases from J, with 22 bases between. The CDR3 sequence is 15 residues long. Germline V gene lookup returns CDR1 MNHNS and CDR2 SASEGT. The CDR3 loop is CALRTGVSGPYEQYF. The CDR3, as DNA: TGTGCCTTAAGGACGGGGGTGAGTGGGCCCTACGAGCAGTACTTC.

The chain joins TRBV4-1 to TRBJ1-5, with TRBD1 as a possible D gene (5 bases). V was clipped by 0 bases and J by 2 bases, with 11 bases between them. CDR3 size: 16 residues. In germline, CDR1 is MGHRA, CDR2 YSYEKL. Here the CDR3 reads CASSQEGGFGNQPQHF. The DNA for the CDR3 is TGCGCCAGCAGCCAAGAGGGGGGTTTCGGCAATCAGCCCCAGCATTTT.

The chain links TRBV2 to TRBJ2-6; perhaps D is TRBD1 or TRBD2 (5 bases each). Trimming took off 5 bases at V and 0 bases at J, with 8 bases between the two ends. The CDR3 covers 15 residues. Germline loops: CDR1 SNHLY, CDR2 FYNNEI. CDR3 sequence: CASSRDVSGANVLTF. The CDR3 DNA reads as TGTGCCAGCAGTCGGGACGTCTCTGGGGCCAACGTCCTGACTTTC.

Concerning this clone itself: Other DNA sequences in the same sample also yield this CDR3. The J gene is TRBJ1-1, the V gene TRBV18; D perhaps matches TRBD1 (5 bases). The CDR3 loop spans 13 amino acids. Germline V CDR1 and CDR2: KGHSH, LQKENI. The V end lost 6 bases, the J end lost 2 bases, and 10 bases lay between the germline ends. CDR3 in amino acids: CASSQQVNTEAFF. The CDR3 nucleotides are TGTGCCAGCTCGCAACAGGTCAACACTGAAGCTTTCTTT.

The V and J genes are TRBV28 and TRBJ2-7; 9 bases map to TRBD2. V shed 2 bases and J 7 bases; nucleotides not matched to a gene: 15. The germline CDR1 and CDR2 sequences are MDHEN and SYDVKM. The CDR3 runs to 17 residues. The CDR3 spells CASSLRPGLAGIWEQYF. The CDR3 coding sequence is TGTGCCAGCAGTTTACGCCCGGGGCTAGCGGGAATATGGGAGCAGTACTTC.

The CDR3 sequence: CASSPAGGEQYF. In DNA form, the CDR3 reads TGTGCCAGCAGCCCGGCGGGGGGCGAGCAGTACTTC. V and J are TRBV7-3 and TRBJ2-7; TRBD2 matches 8 bases. The V and J ends lost 5 bases and 6 bases, in that order; junction bases with no gene match: 3. Germline CDR1 reads SGHTA; CDR2 reads FQGTGA. The CDR3 is 12 residues long. The whole variable domain, remainder taken from reference TRBV7-3 and TRBJ2-7, is GAGVSQTPSNKVTEKGKYVELRCDPISGHTALYWYRQSLGQGPEFLIYFQGTGAADDSGLPNDRFFAVRPEGSVSTLKIQRTERGDSAVYLCASSPAGGEQYFGPGTRLTVT.

The chain links TRBV19 to TRBJ2-2; 12 nucleotides align to TRBD2. Germline CDR1 and CDR2: LNHDA and SQIVND (reference sequence). V trimming: 2 bases; J trimming: 0 bases; junction bases outside the gene matches: 7. The CDR3 loop spans 19 amino acids. This CDR3 is CASSIWGPSGRANTGELFF. DNA for the CDR3: TGTGCCAGTAGTATATGGGGCCCTAGCGGGAGGGCGAACACCGGGGAGCTGTTTTTT. The entire variable domain, with the rest obtained from reference TRBV19 and TRBJ2-2, is as follows: DGGITQSPKYLFRKEGQNVTLSCEQNLNHDAMYWYRQDPGQGLRLIYYSQIVNDFQKGDIAEGYSVSREKKESFPLTVTSAQKNPTAFYLCASSIWGPSGRANTGELFFGEGSRLTVL.

V and J are TRBV18 and TRBJ1-5; TRBD1 might be the D (6 bases). V lost 6 bases, J lost 4 bases, and 13 bases lay in between. Germline V gene lookup returns CDR1 KGHSH and CDR2 LQKENI. This CDR3 is 14 amino acids long. The CDR3: CASSLNTGNQPQHF. CDR3 DNA sequence: TGTGCCAGCTCTCTTAATACAGGGAATCAGCCCCAGCATTTT. Based on the CDR3 plus reference TRBV18 and TRBJ1-5, the full variable domain is NAGVMQNPRHLVRRRGQEARLRCSPMKGHSHVYWYRQLPEEGLKFMVYLQKENIIDESGMPKERFSAEFPKEGPSILRIQQVVRGDSAAYFCASSLNTGNQPQHFGDGTRLSIL.